A selection of T cell receptor beta chains follows, all from one sample in a study of control samples from healthy donors and cancer patients. Assay: immunoSEQ multiplex PCR; the TCRdb copy retains only in-frame clones and omits some. The sample lists about 120,000 clones, 90% occurring once. The sequenced material came from blood. The receptors come from a man between 35 and 55 years old in good health. Both conserved end residues are part of each CDR3. The D gene is left open where the match is weak. Where a row states a size, it is once, few, many or the class of an expanded clone; other rows omit it.

size	J	V	D	CDR3	DNA
NA	TRBJ1-1	TRBV14	TRBD1	CASSPTGGGTEAFF	TGTGCCAGCAGCCCCACAGGGGGGGGGACTGAAGCTTTCTTT
NA	TRBJ2-3	TRBV5-1	NA	CASSPGTSSLTDTQYF	TGCGCCAGCAGCCCGGGGACATCTAGTCTCACAGATACGCAGTATTTT
NA	TRBJ1-1	TRBV3-1/TRBV3-2	NA	CASSQRGGTEAFF	TGTGCCAGCAGCCAAAGGGGAGGGACAGAAGCTTTCTTT
NA	TRBJ2-1	TRBV29-1	NA	CSVERPGSYNEQFF	TGCAGCGTTGAGCGTCCAGGCTCCTACAATGAGCAGTTCTTC
NA	TRBJ2-7	TRBV5-1	TRBD1	CASSPRTGGYEQYF	TGCGCCAGCAGCCCCCGGACAGGGGGCTACGAGCAGTACTTC
NA	TRBJ2-1	TRBV9	TRBD2	CASSPGTSGANEQFF	TGTGCCAGCAGCCCGGGGACTAGCGGTGCCAATGAGCAGTTCTTC
NA	TRBJ2-1	TRBV7-6	NA	CASTLRPQGFLGSSYNEQFF	TGTGCCAGCACCCTACGGCCCCAGGGCTTTCTTGGGAGCTCCTACAATGAGCAGTTCTTC
NA	TRBJ2-6	TRBV2	NA	CASSENSAGANVLTF	TGTGCCAGCAGTGAAAACTCCGCCGGGGCCAACGTCCTGACTTTC
once	TRBJ2-5	TRBV27	NA	CASSPQGLREETQYF	TGTGCCAGCAGTCCCCAGGGCCTAAGGGAAGAGACCCAGTACTTC
few	TRBJ2-2	TRBV7-3	NA	CASSSDTNGELFF	TGTGCCAGCAGCTCTGACACAAACGGGGAGCTGTTTTTT
NA	TRBJ2-7	TRBV7-8	NA	CASSLNSYEQYF	TGTGCCAGCAGCTTAAACTCCTACGAGCAGTACTTC
NA	TRBJ1-1	TRBV5-8	NA	CASSLGKGWNTEAFF	TGTGCCAGCAGCTTGGGAAAAGGTTGGAACACTGAAGCTTTCTTT
NA	TRBJ2-1	TRBV5-1	NA	CASSLGPEQFF	TGCGCCAGCAGCTTGGGACCTGAGCAGTTCTTC